Described below is a single TCR beta chain sequence and its context. Its antigen remains unidentified. Primers: 60 Vbeta forward and 13 Jbeta reverse. Only in-frame clones appear in the TCRdb table, and some are missing; sequencing was by immunoSEQ multiplex PCR. Among more than 100,000 clones listed, more than 80% were seen once. Trimming removed 7 bases from V and 8 bases from J, with 18 bases in between. The CDR3 runs 13 residues. CDR1 SQVTM and CDR2 ANQGSEA come from the germline V gene. These data come from a study of cytomegalovirus exposure and HLA in healthy donors. Study results and limitations: In a later analysis, DRB1 alleles had the most associated TCRs; HLA-C alleles the fewest. When analyzed later, a missense DCLRE1C variant was found to be linked to TCR beta V- and J-gene trimming. More than 15,000 TCR beta sequences were associated with HLA alleles at 0.05 false discovery rate in a later analysis. Presence/absence analyses took donor sequencing depth as roughly uniform.

The chain uses TRBV29-1 and TRBJ2-1; tentative D call: TRBD2 (5 bases). This clonotype originated in a man aged 40-49 years in good health and CMV-seronegative. The sequenced sample was PBMCs. In DNA form, the CDR3 reads TGCAGCGCTGAGAGCGCGCGGGTCTATGAGCAGTTCTTC. Protein sequence: CSAESARVYEQFF.